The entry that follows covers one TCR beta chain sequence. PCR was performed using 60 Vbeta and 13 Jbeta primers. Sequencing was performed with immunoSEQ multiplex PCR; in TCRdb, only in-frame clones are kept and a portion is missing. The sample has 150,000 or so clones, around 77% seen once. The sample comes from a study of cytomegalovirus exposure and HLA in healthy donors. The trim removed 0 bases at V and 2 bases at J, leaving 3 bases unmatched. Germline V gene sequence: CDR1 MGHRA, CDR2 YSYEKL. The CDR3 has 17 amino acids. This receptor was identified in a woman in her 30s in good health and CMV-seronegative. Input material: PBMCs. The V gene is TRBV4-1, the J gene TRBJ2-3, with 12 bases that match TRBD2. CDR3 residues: CASSQETSGGYTDTQYF. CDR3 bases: TGCGCCAGCAGCCAAGAAACTAGCGGGGGGTACACAGATACGCAGTATTTT.